This T cell receptor (beta chain) was observed in a study of control samples from healthy donors and cancer patients. Germline lookup yields CDR1 SGHTA and CDR2 FQGTGA. The CDR3 is made up of 14 amino acids. Trimming took off 5 bases at V and 6 bases at J, with 14 bases between the two ends. Method: immunoSEQ multiplex PCR; TCRdb's copy keeps in-frame clones and lacks some. Of about 130,000 clones in the sample, around 90% are singletons; the top ten hold roughly 2.5%. This clonotype was obtained from a man between 18 and 35 years old in good health. The sample comprised blood. The V gene is TRBV7-3, the J gene TRBJ2-1, with no clear D. CDR3 DNA: TGTGCCAGCAGCCCCTCAGCTGCTGGCAATGAGCAGTTCTTC. It yields the protein CASSPSAAGNEQFF. The full variable domain, completed using reference TRBV7-3 and TRBJ2-1, is GAGVSQTPSNKVTEKGKYVELRCDPISGHTALYWYRQSLGQGPEFLIYFQGTGAADDSGLPNDRFFAVRPEGSVSTLKIQRTERGDSAVYLCASSPSAAGNEQFFGPGTRLTVL.